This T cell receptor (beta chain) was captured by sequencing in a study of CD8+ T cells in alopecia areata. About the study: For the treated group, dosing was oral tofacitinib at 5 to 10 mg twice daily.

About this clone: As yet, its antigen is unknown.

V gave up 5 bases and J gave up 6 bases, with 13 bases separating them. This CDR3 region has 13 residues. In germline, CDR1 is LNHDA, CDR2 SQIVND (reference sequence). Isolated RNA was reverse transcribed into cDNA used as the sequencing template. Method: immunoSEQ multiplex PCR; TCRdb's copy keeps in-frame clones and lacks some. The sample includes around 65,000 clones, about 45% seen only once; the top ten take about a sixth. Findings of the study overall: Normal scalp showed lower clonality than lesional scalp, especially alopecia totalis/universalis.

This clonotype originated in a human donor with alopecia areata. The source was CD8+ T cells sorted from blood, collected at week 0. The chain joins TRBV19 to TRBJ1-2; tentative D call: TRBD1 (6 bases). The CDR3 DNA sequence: TGTGCCAGTAGTTACAGGGCGCAGGATGGCTACACCTTC. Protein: CASSYRAQDGYTF.